This T cell receptor (beta chain) was found in a study of OX40 agonist ivuxolimab in advanced cancers. The germline CDR1 and CDR2 sequences are SGHRS and YFSETQ. J was trimmed by 5 bases and V by 0 bases; bases with no gene match: 5. There are 16 residues in the CDR3. Here immunoSEQ multiplex PCR was the method, and the copy in TCRdb shows in-frame clones only, minus some. The sample includes about 52,000 clones, roughly nine tenths of them seen just once. Sequencing used CD4+ or CD8+ T cells sorted from blood, obtained in a trial of the OX40 agonist ivuxolimab. The V call is TRBV5-1, the J call TRBJ2-3, with 11 positions matching TRBD2. This clonotype was sampled from an adult with an advanced solid tumor such as melanoma, head and neck, liver or kidney cancer. This CDR3 is CASSLELAGGQDTQYF. Written as DNA, the CDR3 is TGCGCCAGCAGCTTGGAGTTAGCGGGGGGGCAAGATACGCAGTATTTT.